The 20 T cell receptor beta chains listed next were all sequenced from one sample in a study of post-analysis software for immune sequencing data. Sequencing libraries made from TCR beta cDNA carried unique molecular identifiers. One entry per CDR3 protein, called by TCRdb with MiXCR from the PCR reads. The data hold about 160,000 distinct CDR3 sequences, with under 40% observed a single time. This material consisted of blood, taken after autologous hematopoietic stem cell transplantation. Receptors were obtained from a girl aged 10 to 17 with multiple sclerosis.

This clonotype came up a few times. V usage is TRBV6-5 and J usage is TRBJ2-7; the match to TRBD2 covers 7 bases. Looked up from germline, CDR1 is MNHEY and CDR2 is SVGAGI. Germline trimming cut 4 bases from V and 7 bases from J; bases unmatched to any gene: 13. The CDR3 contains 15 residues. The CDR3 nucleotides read TGTGCCAGCAGTTTCCTTAGGGAGGGCCTTAAAGAGCAGTACTTC. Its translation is CASSFLREGLKEQYF.

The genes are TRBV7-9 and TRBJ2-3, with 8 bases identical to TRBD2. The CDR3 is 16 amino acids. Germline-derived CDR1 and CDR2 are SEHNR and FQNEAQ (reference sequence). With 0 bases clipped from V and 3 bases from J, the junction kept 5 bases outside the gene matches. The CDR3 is CASSLALAGLTDTQYF. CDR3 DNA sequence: TGTGCCAGCAGCTTAGCCTTAGCGGGACTGACAGATACGCAGTATTTT.

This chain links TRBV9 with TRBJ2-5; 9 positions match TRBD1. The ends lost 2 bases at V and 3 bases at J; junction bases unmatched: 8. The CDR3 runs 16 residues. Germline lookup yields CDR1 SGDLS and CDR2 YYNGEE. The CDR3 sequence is CASSVRPGQGEETQYF. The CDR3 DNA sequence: TGTGCCAGCAGCGTCCGCCCGGGACAGGGCGAAGAGACCCAGTACTTC. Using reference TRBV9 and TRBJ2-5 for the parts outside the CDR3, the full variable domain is DSGVTQTPKHLITATGQRVTLRCSPRSGDLSVYWYQQSLDQGLQFLIQYYNGEERAKGNILERFSAQQFPDLHSELNLSSLELGDSALYFCASSVRPGQGEETQYFGPGTRLLVL.

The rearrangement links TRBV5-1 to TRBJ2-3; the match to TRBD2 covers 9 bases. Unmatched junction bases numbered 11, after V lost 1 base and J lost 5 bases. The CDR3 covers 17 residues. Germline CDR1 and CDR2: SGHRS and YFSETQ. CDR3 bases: TGCGCCAGCAGCTTGACGACCAGCGGGAGGAGGGTAGATACGCAGTATTTT. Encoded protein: CASSLTTSGRRVDTQYF. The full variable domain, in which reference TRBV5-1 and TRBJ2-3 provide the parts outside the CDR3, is KAGVTQTPRYLIKTRGQQVTLSCSPISGHRSVSWYQQTPGQGLQFLFEYFSETQRNKGNFPGRFSGRQFSNSRSEMNVSTLELGDSALYLCASSLTTSGRRVDTQYFGPGTRLTVL.

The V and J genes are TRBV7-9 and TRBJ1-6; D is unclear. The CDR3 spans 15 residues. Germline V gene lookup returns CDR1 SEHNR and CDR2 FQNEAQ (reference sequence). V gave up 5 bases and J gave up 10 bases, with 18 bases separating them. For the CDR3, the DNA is TGTGCCAGCAGCCTTAGTGAGAGGGCTAGGTCACCCCTCCACTTT. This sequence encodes CASSLSERARSPLHF.

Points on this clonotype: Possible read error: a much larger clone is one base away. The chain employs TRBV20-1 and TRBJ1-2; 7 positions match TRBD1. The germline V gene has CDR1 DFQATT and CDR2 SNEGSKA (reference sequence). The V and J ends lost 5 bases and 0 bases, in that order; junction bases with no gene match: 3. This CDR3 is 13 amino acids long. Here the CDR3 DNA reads TGCAGTGCTGGTGGGACAGCTAACTATGGCTACACCTTC. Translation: CSAGGTANYGYTF.

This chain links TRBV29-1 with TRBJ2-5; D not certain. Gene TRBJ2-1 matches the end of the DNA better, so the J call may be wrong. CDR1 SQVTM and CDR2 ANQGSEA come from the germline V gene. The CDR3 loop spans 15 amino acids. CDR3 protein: CSVDEELLWQETQFF. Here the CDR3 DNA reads TGCAGCGTTGATGAGGAGTTGTTGTGGCAAGAGACCCAGTTCTTC.

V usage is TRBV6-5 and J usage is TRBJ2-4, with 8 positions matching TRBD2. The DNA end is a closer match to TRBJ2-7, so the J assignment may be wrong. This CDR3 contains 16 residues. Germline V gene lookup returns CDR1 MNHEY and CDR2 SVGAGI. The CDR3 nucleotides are TGTGCCAGCAGTTCCCCTAGGGGTAGCGGGAAGGTCGAGCAGTACTTC. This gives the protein CASSSPRGSGKVEQYF.

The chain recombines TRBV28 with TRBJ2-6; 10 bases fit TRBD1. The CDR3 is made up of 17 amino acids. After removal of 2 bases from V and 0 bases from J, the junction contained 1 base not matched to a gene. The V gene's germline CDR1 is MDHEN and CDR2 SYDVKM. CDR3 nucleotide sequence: TGTGCCAGCAGTTTAGGGGACAGGGGCTCTGGGGCCAACGTCCTGACTTTC. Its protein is CASSLGDRGSGANVLTF. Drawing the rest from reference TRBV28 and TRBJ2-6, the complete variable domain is DVKVTQSSRYLVKRTGEKVFLECVQDMDHENMFWYRQDPGLGLRLIYFSYDVKMKEKGDIPEGYSVSREKKERFSLILESASTNQTSMYLCASSLGDRGSGANVLTFGAGSRLTVL.

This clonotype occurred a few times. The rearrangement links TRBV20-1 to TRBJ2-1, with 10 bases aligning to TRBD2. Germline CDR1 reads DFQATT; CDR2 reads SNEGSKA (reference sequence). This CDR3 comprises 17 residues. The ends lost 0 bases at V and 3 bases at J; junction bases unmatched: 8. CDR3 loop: CSAREARTSGIYNEQFF. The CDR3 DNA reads TGCAGTGCTAGAGAGGCCAGAACTAGCGGGATCTACAATGAGCAGTTCTTC.

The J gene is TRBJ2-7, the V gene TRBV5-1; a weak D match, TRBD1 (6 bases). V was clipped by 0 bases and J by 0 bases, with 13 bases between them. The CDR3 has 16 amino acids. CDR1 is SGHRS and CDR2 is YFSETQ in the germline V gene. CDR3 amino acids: CASSLVTGTLSYEQYF. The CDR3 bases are TGCGCCAGCAGCTTGGTTACAGGGACCCTCTCCTACGAGCAGTACTTC.

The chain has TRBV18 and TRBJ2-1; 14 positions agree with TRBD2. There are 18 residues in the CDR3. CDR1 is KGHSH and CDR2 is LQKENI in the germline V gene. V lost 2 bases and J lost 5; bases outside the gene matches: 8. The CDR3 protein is CASSPKGLAGVRDNEQFF. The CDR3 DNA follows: TGTGCCAGCTCACCAAAGGGACTAGCGGGAGTCAGGGACAATGAGCAGTTCTTC.

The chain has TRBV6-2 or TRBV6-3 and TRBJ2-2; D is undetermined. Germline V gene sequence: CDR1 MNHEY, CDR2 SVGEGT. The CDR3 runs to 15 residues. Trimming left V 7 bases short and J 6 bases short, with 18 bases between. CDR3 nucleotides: TGTGCCAGCAACTCTCTGGGCCCTTTTCCCGGGGAGCTGTTTTTT. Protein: CASNSLGPFPGELFF.

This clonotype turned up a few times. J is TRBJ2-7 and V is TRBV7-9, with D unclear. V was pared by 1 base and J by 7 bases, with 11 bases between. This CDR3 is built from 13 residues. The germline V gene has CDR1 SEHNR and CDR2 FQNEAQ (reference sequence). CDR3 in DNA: TGTGCCAGCAGCTTAGACGGACCCAATGAGCAGTACTTC. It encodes CASSLDGPNEQYF.

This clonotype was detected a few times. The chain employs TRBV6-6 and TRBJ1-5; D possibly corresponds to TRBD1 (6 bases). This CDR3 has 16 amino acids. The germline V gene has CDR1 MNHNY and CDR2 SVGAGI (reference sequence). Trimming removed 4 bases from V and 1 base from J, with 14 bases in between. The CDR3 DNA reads TGTGCCAGCAGTTTCCAACAAGACAGGAGCAATCAGCCCCAGCATTTT. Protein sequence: CASSFQQDRSNQPQHF.

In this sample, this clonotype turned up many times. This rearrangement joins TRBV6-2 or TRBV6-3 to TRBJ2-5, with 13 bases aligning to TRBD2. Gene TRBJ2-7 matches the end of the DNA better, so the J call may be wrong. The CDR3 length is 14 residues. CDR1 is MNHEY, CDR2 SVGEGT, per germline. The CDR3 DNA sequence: TGTGCCAGCAGTTACGGGACTAGCGGGAACGAGCAGTACTTC. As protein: CASSYGTSGNEQYF.

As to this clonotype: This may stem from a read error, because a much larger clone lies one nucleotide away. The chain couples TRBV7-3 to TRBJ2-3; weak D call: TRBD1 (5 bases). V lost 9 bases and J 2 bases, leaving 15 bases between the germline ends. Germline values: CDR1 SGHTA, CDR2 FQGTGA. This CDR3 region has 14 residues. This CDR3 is CASSCRATTDTQYF. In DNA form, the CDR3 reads TGTGCCAGTTCTTGCAGGGCCACCACAGATACGCAGTATTTT.

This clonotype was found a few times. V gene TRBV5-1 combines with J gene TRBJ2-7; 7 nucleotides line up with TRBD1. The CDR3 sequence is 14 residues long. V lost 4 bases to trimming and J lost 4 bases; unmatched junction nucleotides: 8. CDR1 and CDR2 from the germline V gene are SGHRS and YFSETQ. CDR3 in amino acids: CASSPTGTAYEQYF. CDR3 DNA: TGCGCCAGCAGCCCAACAGGGACAGCATACGAGCAGTACTTC.

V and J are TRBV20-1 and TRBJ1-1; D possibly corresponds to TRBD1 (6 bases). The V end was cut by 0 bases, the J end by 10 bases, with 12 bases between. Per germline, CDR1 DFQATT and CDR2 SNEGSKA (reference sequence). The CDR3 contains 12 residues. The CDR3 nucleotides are TGCAGTGCTAGAGATCGGGGGCGCGGAGCTTTCTTT. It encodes CSARDRGRGAFF.

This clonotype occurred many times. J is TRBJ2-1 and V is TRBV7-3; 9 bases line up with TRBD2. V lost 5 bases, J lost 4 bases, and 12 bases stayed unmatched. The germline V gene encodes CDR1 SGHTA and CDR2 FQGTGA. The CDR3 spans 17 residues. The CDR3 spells CASSPGGGRASYNEQFF. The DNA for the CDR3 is TGTGCCAGCAGCCCTGGAGGCGGGAGGGCCTCTTACAATGAGCAGTTCTTC.